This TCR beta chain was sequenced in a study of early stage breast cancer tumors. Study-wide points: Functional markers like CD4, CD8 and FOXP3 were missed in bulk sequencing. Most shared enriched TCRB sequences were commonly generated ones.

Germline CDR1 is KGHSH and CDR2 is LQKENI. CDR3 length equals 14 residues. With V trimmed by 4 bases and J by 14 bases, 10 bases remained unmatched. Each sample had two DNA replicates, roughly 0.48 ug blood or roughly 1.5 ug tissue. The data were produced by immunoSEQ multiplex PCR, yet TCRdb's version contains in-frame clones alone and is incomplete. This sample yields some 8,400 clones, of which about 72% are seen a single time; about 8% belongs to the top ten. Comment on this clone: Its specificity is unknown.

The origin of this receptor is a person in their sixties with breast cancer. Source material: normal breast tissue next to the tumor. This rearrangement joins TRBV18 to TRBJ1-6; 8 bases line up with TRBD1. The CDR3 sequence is CASSLGQGTISLHF. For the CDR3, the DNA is TGTGCCAGCTCACTTGGACAGGGTACTATCTCCCTCCACTTT.